This T cell receptor beta chain was captured by sequencing in a study of cytomegalovirus exposure and HLA in healthy donors. Deletions cut 3 bases from V and 8 bases from J, with 10 bases between. CDR1 LNHDA and CDR2 SQIVND come from the germline V gene (reference sequence). The CDR3 contains 12 residues. Regarding the study as a whole: A later analysis reportedly found fewer N-insertions in an Asian-associated ancestry cluster than the approximately 700-donor mean.

This PCR relied on a set of 60 Vbeta primers and 13 Jbeta primers. The method was immunoSEQ multiplex PCR; TCRdb's version includes in-frame clones alone and lacks a portion of them. The table records 95,000 to 100,000 clones, roughly 79% of them present only once. In its sample, this clone was seen a few times. Its antigen is unknown. This clonotype was obtained from a man aged 35 to 55 in good health and CMV-seronegative. Input material: PBMCs. V is TRBV19 and J is TRBJ1-1, with D possibly matching TRBD1 (6 bases). The CDR3 loop reads CASSISQGEAFF. CDR3 DNA: TGTGCCAGTAGTATTAGTCAGGGGGAAGCTTTCTTT.